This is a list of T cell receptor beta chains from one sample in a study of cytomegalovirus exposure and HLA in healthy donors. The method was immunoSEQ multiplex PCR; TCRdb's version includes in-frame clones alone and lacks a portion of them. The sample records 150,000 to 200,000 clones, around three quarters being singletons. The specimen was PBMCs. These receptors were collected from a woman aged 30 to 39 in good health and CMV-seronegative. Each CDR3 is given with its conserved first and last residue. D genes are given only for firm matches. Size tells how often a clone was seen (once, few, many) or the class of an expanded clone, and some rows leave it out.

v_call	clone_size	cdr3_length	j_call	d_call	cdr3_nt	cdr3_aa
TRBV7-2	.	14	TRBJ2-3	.	TGTGCCAGCAGCTCCCCCGGGGGGCCAGATACGCAGTATTTT	CASSSPGGPDTQYF
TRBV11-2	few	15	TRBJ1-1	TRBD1	TGTGCCAGCAGCCGGGACAGGGCAGGGAACACTGAAGCTTTCTTT	CASSRDRAGNTEAFF
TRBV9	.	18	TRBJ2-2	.	TGTGCCAGCAGCGTAGCTACGGGAGAGGGGGCGGCCACCGGGGAGCTGTTTTTT	CASSVATGEGAATGELFF
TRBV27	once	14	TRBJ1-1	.	TGTGCCAGCAGTTTCGCGGGCTGGGGCACTGAAGCTTTCTTT	CASSFAGWGTEAFF
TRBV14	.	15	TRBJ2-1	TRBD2	TGTGCCAGCAGCCCCGAATTTGGGACTAGCGCTGAGCAGTTCTTC	CASSPEFGTSAEQFF
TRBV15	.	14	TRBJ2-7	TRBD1	TGTGCCACCAGCGACCGGGGACAGAGCTACGAGCAGTACTTC	CATSDRGQSYEQYF
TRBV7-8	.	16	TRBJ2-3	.	TGTGCCAGCAGCTTAGTGGCTAGCGTAGTGACAGATACGCAGTATTTT	CASSLVASVVTDTQYF
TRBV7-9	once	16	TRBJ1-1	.	TGTGCCAGCAGCTCAGCCCTGACCGGGGTTAGGAGTGAAGCTTTCTTT	CASSSALTGVRSEAFF
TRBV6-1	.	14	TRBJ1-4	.	TGTGCCAGCAGCGGGGTTAGGGTCGGTGAAAAACTGTTTTTT	CASSGVRVGEKLFF
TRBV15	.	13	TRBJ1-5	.	TGTGCCACCAGCAGAGATTCAGGGCGGCCCCAGCATTTT	CATSRDSGRPQHF
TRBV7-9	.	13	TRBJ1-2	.	TGTGCCAGCAGCCCACAGGAAAACTATGGCTACACCTTC	CASSPQENYGYTF
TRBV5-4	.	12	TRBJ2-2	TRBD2	TGTGCCAGCAGCTCGACTAGCTTGGAGCTGTTTTTT	CASSSTSLELFF
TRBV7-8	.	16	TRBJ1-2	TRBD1	TGTGCCAGCAGCGCCGGGACAGGGGGTGGATTTTATGGCTACACCTTC	CASSAGTGGGFYGYTF
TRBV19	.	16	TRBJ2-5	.	TGTGCCAGTAGATCCCCTCTGAAGGGGCAAAAAGAGACCCAGTACTTC	CASRSPLKGQKETQYF
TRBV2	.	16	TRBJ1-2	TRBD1	TGTGCCAGCAGTGAACGGTTGCGGGACAGGGGATTGGGCTACACCTTC	CASSERLRDRGLGYTF
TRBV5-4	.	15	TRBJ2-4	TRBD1	TGTGCCAGCAGCTGGAGGGGACAGGGCAAAAACATTCAGTACTTC	CASSWRGQGKNIQYF
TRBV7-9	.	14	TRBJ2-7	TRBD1	TGTGCCAGCAGCACGGGACAGGGTATCTACGAGCAGTACTTC	CASSTGQGIYEQYF
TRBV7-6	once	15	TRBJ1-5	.	TGTGCCAGCAGCCCAGAGGGGGGGGCAGGGCAGCCCCAGCATTTT	CASSPEGGAGQPQHF
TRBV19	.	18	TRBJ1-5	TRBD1	TGTGCCAGTAGCAAGATAACCGGGACAGGGGGTTTCAATCAGCCCCAGCATTTT	CASSKITGTGGFNQPQHF
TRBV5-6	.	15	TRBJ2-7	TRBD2	TGTGCCAGCAGCTTCGGGACTATCGTGAGGTACGAGCAGTACTTC	CASSFGTIVRYEQYF
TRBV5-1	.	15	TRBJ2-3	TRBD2	TGCGCCAGCAGCTTGGTAGTAGCGGGGAAGAATACGCAGTATTTT	CASSLVVAGKNTQYF
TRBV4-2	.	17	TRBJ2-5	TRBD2	TGTGCCAGCAGCCAAGGGGCGACTAGCGGGGGGGCAGAGACCCAGTACTTC	CASSQGATSGGAETQYF